Below are 25 T cell receptor beta chains sequenced from a single sample in a study of CD8 T cells in ankylosing spondylitis. Each CDR3 protein gets one entry after TCRdb re-called the 5' RACE reads with MiXCR. Of fewer than 400,000 distinct CDR3 sequences in the sample, 8% were seen once. The study, taken as a whole, reports: A TCR beta motif of eight highly homologous variants appeared characteristic of ankylosing spondylitis blood.

Their cognate antigens are unknown. The sample comprised blood, either unsorted or a sorted T cell fraction (not recorded which). The source is a male donor with ankylosing spondylitis.

The chain carries TRBV12-3 or TRBV12-4 and TRBJ1-1; tentative D call: TRBD1 (5 bases). V was pared by 2 bases and J by 4 bases, with 14 bases between. CDR3 size: 15 residues. The CDR3: CASSLRGLGGTEAFF. As DNA, the CDR3 is TGTGCCAGCAGTTTAAGGGGCCTAGGTGGCACTGAAGCTTTCTTT.

The gene calls are TRBV2 and TRBJ2-1, with 9 bases lining up with TRBD1. Germline V gene sequence: CDR1 SNHLY, CDR2 FYNNEI. The CDR3 is 14 amino acids. J gave up 7 bases and V 7 bases, and 8 bases lay outside the gene matches. The CDR3 protein is CASTRTGVWNEQFF. For the CDR3, the DNA is TGTGCCAGCACAAGGACAGGGGTATGGAATGAGCAGTTCTTC.

This clonotype turned up a few times. The chain has TRBV11-2 and TRBJ1-5, with no clear D. CDR3 length equals 13 residues. The germline V and J ends were trimmed by 3 bases and 5 bases, with 8 bases remaining between them. Germline assignment: CDR1 SGHAT and CDR2 FQNNGV. The CDR3: CASSLGRYQPQHF. Here the CDR3 DNA reads TGTGCCAGCAGCTTGGGCCGTTATCAGCCCCAGCATTTT.

The chain couples TRBV7-2 to TRBJ2-1; D not certain. Looked up from germline, CDR1 is SGHTA and CDR2 is FQGNSA. This CDR3 is built from 12 residues. V lost 1 base and J 5 bases, leaving 3 bases between the germline ends. This CDR3 reads CASSLDNNEQFF. The CDR3 nucleotides read TGTGCCAGCAGCTTAGATAACAATGAGCAGTTCTTC.

The V and J genes are TRBV9 and TRBJ2-1; maybe TRBD2 (6 bases). With 3 bases removed from V and 3 bases from J, the gap between germline ends came to 13 bases. This CDR3 is built from 15 residues. Germline lookup yields CDR1 SGDLS and CDR2 YYNGEE. CDR3 nucleotide sequence: TGTGCCAGCAGCGAAGGACTATCCAACTACAATGAGCAGTTCTTC. Residues: CASSEGLSNYNEQFF.

In its sample, this clonotype was seen a few times. The chain joins TRBV6-1 to TRBJ2-6; 9 bases align to TRBD1. Trimming cost V 6 bases and J 2 bases; bases outside gene matches: 5. Germline V gives CDR1 MNHNS, CDR2 SASEGT. The CDR3 spans 16 residues. CDR3 nucleotide sequence: TGTGCCAGCAGGGGACAGGGAGGTACTGGGGCCAACGTCCTGACTTTC. It encodes CASRGQGGTGANVLTF.

This clonotype was detected a few times. The chain couples TRBV25-1 to TRBJ2-7, with D perhaps matching TRBD1 or TRBD2 (6 bases each). Germline CDR1 reads MGHDK; CDR2 reads SYGVNS. V was cut by 3 bases and J by 6 bases, with 21 bases left in between. The CDR3 sequence is 16 residues long. This CDR3 is CASSDPAQGGAVEQYF. For the CDR3, the DNA is TGTGCCAGCAGTGATCCGGCACAGGGAGGAGCGGTCGAGCAGTACTTC.

This clonotype was detected only a few times. This rearrangement joins TRBV12-3 or TRBV12-4 to TRBJ1-2; TRBD1 agrees at 9 bases. The CDR3 length is 14 residues. The ends lost 6 bases at V and 4 bases at J; junction bases unmatched: 6. CDR3 coding DNA: TGTGCCAGCAGAACCGGGACAGGGACCTATGGCTACACCTTC. Translating it yields CASRTGTGTYGYTF.

This chain links TRBV20-1 with TRBJ1-1; possible D gene TRBD1, 5 bases. The CDR3 extends over 15 amino acids. With 2 bases removed from V and 0 bases from J, the gap between germline ends came to 13 bases. Germline CDR1 DFQATT, CDR2 SNEGSKA (reference sequence). The CDR3 loop reads CSARRSGSVNTEAFF. The CDR3 nucleotides are TGCAGTGCTAGAAGGTCAGGGTCAGTGAACACTGAAGCTTTCTTT.

This clonotype appeared a few times. The chain joins TRBV4-1 to TRBJ2-4, with 7 bases aligning to TRBD2. The CDR3 consists of 16 residues. The J segment lost 5 bases and the V segment lost 1 base, leaving 8 bases of the junction unmatched. Germline CDR1 reads MGHRA; CDR2 reads YSYEKL. As DNA, the CDR3 is TGCGCCAGCAGCCAAGCTCCGCGGGAGCTAGAAAACATTCAGTACTTC. Its translation: CASSQAPRELENIQYF.

This clonotype has only a few counts. In DNA, the CDR3 is TGTGCCAGCAGGTCTAGCCCGATCGAGCAGTTCTTC. Protein product: CASRSSPIEQFF. V is TRBV7-9 and J is TRBJ2-1, with a tentative D call TRBD2 (5 bases). Between the trimmed V and J ends, which lost 6 bases and 10 bases, there was a span of 13 bases. Germline assignment: CDR1 SEHNR and CDR2 FQNEAQ (reference sequence). The CDR3 sequence is 12 residues long. The variable domain in full, completed from reference TRBV7-9 and TRBJ2-1, reads DTGVSQNPRHKITKRGQNVTFRCDPISEHNRLYWYRQTLGQGPEFLTYFQNEAQLEKSRLLSDRFSAERPKGSFSTLEIQRTEQGDSAMYLCASRSSPIEQFFGPGTRLTVL.

This clonotype was observed many times. The chain carries TRBV5-1 and TRBJ2-1, with TRBD1 matching 7 bases. There are 16 residues in the CDR3. Germline-derived CDR1 and CDR2 are SGHRS and YFSETQ. J lost 6 bases, V lost 5 bases, and 14 bases had no gene match. The CDR3 DNA follows: TGCGCCAGCAGTACCATCCGGGACAGCCTGTTCAATGAGCAGTTCTTC. Translating gives CASSTIRDSLFNEQFF.

In its sample, this clonotype was seen a few times. This sequence joins TRBV12-3 or TRBV12-4 and TRBJ2-1, with 7 bases lining up with TRBD2. This CDR3 contains 15 residues. Trimming removed 2 bases from V and 6 bases from J; junction bases left unmatched: 7. CDR3 region: CASSLRAGAVNEQFF. The CDR3 coding sequence is TGTGCCAGCAGTTTACGGGCGGGAGCGGTCAATGAGCAGTTCTTC.

The table lists this clonotype with many counts. The chain links TRBV6-5 to TRBJ1-4; D is possibly TRBD1 (5 bases). With 0 bases removed from V and 12 bases from J, the gap between germline ends came to 11 bases. The CDR3 consists of 13 residues. Per germline, CDR1 MNHEY and CDR2 SVGAGI. Here the CDR3 DNA reads TGTGCCAGCAGTTACTCGCAGGGCCGTCAACTGTTTTTT. Translating gives CASSYSQGRQLFF.

This clonotype was counted between two and nine times. This chain joins TRBV15 and TRBJ1-6; no clear D. Germline CDR1 reads LNHNV; CDR2 reads YYDKDF (reference sequence). The CDR3 is 14 residues long. V lost 5 bases, J lost 7 bases, and 12 bases lay in between. CDR3: CATSRRSLNSPLHF. CDR3 DNA: TGTGCCACCAGCCGCCGATCCCTCAATTCACCCCTCCACTTT.

In nucleotides, the CDR3 is TGTGCCAGCAGCTACGGGACAGGGGCTTACAATGAGCAGTTCTTC. Amino acid sequence: CASSYGTGAYNEQFF. The chain links TRBV5-6 to TRBJ2-1; TRBD1 aligns across 10 bases. Germline V gives CDR1 SGHDT, CDR2 YYEEEE. This CDR3 comprises 15 residues. V shed 3 bases, J shed 4 bases, and the junction held 4 bases outside the gene matches.

The V and J genes are TRBV10-3 and TRBJ2-3; no definite D call. CDR1 is ENHRY, CDR2 SYGVKD, per germline. Trimming took 6 bases from V and 0 from J, leaving 7 bases between them. The CDR3 runs 13 residues. The CDR3 DNA is TGTGCCATCAGGAGCGCTAGCACAGATACGCAGTATTTT. The encoded protein is CAIRSASTDTQYF.

At least ten counts were recorded for this clonotype. The chain is built from TRBV7-9 and TRBJ2-5; D is unclear. With 9 bases removed from V and 5 bases from J, the gap between germline ends came to 10 bases. CDR3 length: 11 residues. Germline CDR1 is SEHNR and CDR2 is FQNEAQ (reference sequence). The CDR3 DNA reads TGTGCCAGTCTGTGGTGGGAGACCCAGTACTTC. Translated: CASLWWETQYF.

This clonotype was picked up a small number of times. J is TRBJ2-1 and V is TRBV27, with TRBD1 as a possible D gene (6 bases). In germline, CDR1 is MNHEY, CDR2 SMNVEV (reference sequence). The ends were cut back, 10 bases at V and 0 bases at J, with 13 bases in the middle. CDR3 length equals 14 residues. The CDR3 loop is CAIATGPSYNEQFF. DNA of the CDR3: TGTGCCATAGCTACAGGGCCCTCCTACAATGAGCAGTTCTTC.

This clonotype came up many times. This chain connects TRBV14 to TRBJ2-7, with no clear D. The CDR3 spans 13 residues. Trimming stripped 0 bases from V and 7 bases from J, with 10 bases between. The germline gives CDR1 SGHDN, CDR2 FVKESK. CDR3 DNA: TGTGCCAGCAGCCAAGATCTTTATCAGGAGCAGTACTTC. It specifies CASSQDLYQEQYF. The full variable domain, in which reference TRBV14 and TRBJ2-7 provide the parts outside the CDR3, is EAGVTQFPSHSVIEKGQTVTLRCDPISGHDNLYWYRRVMGKEIKFLLHFVKESKQDESGMPNNRFLAERTGGTYSTLKVQPAELEDSGVYFCASSQDLYQEQYFGPGTRLTVT.

This chain links TRBV7-3 with TRBJ2-2; 12 nucleotides match TRBD2. V was pared by 4 bases and J by 8 bases, with 8 bases of the junction left unmatched. The CDR3 contains 16 residues. Germline V gene sequence: CDR1 SGHTA, CDR2 FQGTGA. The CDR3 protein is CASSSHKTSGRGELFF. In nucleotides, the CDR3 is TGTGCCAGCAGCTCCCACAAGACTAGCGGGAGAGGGGAGCTGTTTTTT. The full variable domain, rest sourced from reference TRBV7-3 and TRBJ2-2, is GAGVSQTPSNKVTEKGKYVELRCDPISGHTALYWYRQSLGQGPEFLIYFQGTGAADDSGLPNDRFFAVRPEGSVSTLKIQRTERGDSAVYLCASSSHKTSGRGELFFGEGSRLTVL.

This clonotype was detected many times. The V gene is TRBV7-8, the J gene TRBJ1-5, with no clear D. V shed 5 bases and J shed 3 bases, with 14 bases lying between them. There are 15 residues in the CDR3. Germline CDR1 and CDR2: SGHVS and FQNEAQ. CDR3 protein: CASSRIGGINQPQHF. CDR3 coding DNA: TGTGCCAGCAGCCGTATAGGCGGAATCAATCAGCCCCAGCATTTT.

This clonotype showed up just a few times. The J gene is TRBJ2-7, the V gene TRBV2, with 7 bases that match TRBD1. The CDR3 length is 15 residues. V gave up 0 bases and J gave up 4 bases; unmatched junction bases: 6. CDR1 SNHLY and CDR2 FYNNEI come from the germline V gene. CDR3: CASSEAALGQYEQYF. The CDR3 DNA is TGTGCCAGCAGTGAAGCCGCCTTGGGACAGTACGAGCAGTACTTC.

This rearrangement joins TRBV5-1 to TRBJ1-2; 7 bases line up with TRBD1. Trimming removed 1 base from V and 4 bases from J; junction bases left unmatched: 7. The CDR3 length is 15 residues. The germline V gene has CDR1 SGHRS and CDR2 YFSETQ. CDR3 protein: CASSLTGDPAYGYTF. DNA for the CDR3: TGCGCCAGCAGCTTGACAGGGGATCCGGCCTATGGCTACACCTTC.

This clonotype appeared many times. This chain links TRBV7-9 with TRBJ2-1, with D unresolved. The V and J ends lost 2 bases and 7 bases respectively, with 9 bases between them. The CDR3 sequence is 13 residues long. The germline V gene encodes CDR1 SEHNR and CDR2 FQNEAQ (reference sequence). The CDR3 region has the DNA TGTGCCAGCAGCTTAACGGTACCAAATGAGCAGTTCTTC. This codes for CASSLTVPNEQFF. The whole variable domain, remainder taken from reference TRBV7-9 and TRBJ2-1, is DTGVSQNPRHKITKRGQNVTFRCDPISEHNRLYWYRQTLGQGPEFLTYFQNEAQLEKSRLLSDRFSAERPKGSFSTLEIQRTEQGDSAMYLCASSLTVPNEQFFGPGTRLTVL.